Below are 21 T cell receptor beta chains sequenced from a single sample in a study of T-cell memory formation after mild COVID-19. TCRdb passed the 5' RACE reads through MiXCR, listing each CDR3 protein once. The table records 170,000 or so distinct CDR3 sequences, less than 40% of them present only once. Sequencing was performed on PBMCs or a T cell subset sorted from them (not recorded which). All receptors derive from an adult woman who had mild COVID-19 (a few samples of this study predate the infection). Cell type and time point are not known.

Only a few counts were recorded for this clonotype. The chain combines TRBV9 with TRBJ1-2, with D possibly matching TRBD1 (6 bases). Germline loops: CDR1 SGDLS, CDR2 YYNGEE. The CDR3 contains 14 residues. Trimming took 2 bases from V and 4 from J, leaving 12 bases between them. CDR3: CASSVAGDGYGYTF. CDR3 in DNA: TGTGCCAGCAGCGTGGCAGGGGATGGCTATGGCTACACCTTC. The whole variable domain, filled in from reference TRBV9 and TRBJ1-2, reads DSGVTQTPKHLITATGQRVTLRCSPRSGDLSVYWYQQSLDQGLQFLIQYYNGEERAKGNILERFSAQQFPDLHSELNLSSLELGDSALYFCASSVAGDGYGYTFGSGTRLTVV.

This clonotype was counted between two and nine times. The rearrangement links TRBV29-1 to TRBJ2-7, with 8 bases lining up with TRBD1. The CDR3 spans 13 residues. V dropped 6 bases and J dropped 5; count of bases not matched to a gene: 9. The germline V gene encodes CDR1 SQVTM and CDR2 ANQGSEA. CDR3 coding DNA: TGCAGCGTGGACGGGACAGGTTACAACGAGCAGTACTTC. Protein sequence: CSVDGTGYNEQYF.

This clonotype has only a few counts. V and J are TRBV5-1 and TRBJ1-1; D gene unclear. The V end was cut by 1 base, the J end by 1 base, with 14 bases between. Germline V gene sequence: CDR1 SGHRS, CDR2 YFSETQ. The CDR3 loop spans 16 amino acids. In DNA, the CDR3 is TGCGCCAGCAGCTTGACCCCACGAGAGCGGAACACTGAAGCTTTCTTT. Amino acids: CASSLTPRERNTEAFF.

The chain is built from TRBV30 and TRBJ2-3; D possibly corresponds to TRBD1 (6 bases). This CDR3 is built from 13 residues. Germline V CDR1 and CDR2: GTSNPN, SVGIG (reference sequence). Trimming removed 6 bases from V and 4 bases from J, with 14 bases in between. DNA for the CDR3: TGTGCCTGTTCCAGGGGAGCGGCAGATACGCAGTATTTT. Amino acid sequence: CACSRGAADTQYF.

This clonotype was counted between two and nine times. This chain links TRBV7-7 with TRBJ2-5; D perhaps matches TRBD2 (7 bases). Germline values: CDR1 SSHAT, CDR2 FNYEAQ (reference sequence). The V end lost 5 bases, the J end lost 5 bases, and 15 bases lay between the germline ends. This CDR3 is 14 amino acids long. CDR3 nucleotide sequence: TGTGCCAGCAGCCCCCTTGGCGGGGGCGAGACCCAGTACTTC. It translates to CASSPLGGGETQYF. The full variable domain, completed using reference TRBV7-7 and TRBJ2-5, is GAGVSQSPRYKVTKRGQDVTLRCDPISSHATLYWYQQALGQGPEFLTYFNYEAQPDKSGLPSDRFSAERPEGSISTLTIQRTEQRDSAMYRCASSPLGGGETQYFGPGTRLLVL.

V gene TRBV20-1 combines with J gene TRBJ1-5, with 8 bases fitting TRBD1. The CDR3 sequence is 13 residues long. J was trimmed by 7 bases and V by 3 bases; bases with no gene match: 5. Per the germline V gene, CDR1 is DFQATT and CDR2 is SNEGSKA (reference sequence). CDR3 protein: CSASDRGNQPQHF. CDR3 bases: TGCAGTGCTAGCGACAGGGGAAACCAGCCCCAGCATTTT.

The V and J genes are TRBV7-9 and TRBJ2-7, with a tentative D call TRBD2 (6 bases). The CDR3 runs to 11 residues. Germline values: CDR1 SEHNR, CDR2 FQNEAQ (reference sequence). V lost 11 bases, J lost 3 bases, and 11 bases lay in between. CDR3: CAAGGNYEQYF. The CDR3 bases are TGTGCCGCAGGCGGGAACTACGAGCAGTACTTC.

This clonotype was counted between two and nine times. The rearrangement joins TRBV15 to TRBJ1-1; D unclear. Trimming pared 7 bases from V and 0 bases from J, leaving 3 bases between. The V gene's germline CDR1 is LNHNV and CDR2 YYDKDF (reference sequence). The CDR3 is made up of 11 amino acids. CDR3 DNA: TGTGCCACCACAGTGAACACTGAAGCTTTCTTT. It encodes CATTVNTEAFF.

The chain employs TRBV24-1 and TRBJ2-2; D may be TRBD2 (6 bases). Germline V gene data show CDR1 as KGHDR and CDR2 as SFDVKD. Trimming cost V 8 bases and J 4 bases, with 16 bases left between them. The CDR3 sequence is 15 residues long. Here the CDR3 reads CATNKGGDGTGELFF. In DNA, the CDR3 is TGTGCCACCAACAAGGGCGGGGACGGCACCGGGGAGCTGTTTTTT.

The CDR3 region has the DNA TGTGCCAGCTCACCACTAACGGGGGGATCCTACAATGAGCAGTTCTTC. It translates to CASSPLTGGSYNEQFF. The chain couples TRBV18 to TRBJ2-1; 7 bases agree with TRBD2. Germline CDR1 is KGHSH and CDR2 is LQKENI. This CDR3 region has 16 residues. The V and J ends lost 1 base and 1 base, in that order; junction bases with no gene match: 4.

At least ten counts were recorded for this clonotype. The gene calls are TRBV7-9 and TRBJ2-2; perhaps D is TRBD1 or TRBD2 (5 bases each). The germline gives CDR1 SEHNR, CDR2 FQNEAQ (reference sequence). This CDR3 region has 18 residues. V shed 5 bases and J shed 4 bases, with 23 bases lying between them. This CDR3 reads CASSRNFRDGGSTGELFF. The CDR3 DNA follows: TGTGCCAGCAGCCGGAACTTCCGGGACGGAGGAAGCACCGGGGAGCTGTTTTTT.

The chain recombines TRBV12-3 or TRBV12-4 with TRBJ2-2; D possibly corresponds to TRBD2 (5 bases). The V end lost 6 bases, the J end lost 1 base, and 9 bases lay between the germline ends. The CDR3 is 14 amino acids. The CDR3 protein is CASRDFQNTGELFF. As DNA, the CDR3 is TGTGCCAGCAGGGACTTTCAGAACACCGGGGAGCTGTTTTTT.

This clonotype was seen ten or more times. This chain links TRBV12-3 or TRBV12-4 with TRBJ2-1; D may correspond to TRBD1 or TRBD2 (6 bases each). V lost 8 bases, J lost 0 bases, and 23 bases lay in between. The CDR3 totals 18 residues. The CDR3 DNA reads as TGTGCCAGCGACAGTTTCGGTTTAGGGGGGAGCTCCTACAATGAGCAGTTCTTC. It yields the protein CASDSFGLGGSSYNEQFF.

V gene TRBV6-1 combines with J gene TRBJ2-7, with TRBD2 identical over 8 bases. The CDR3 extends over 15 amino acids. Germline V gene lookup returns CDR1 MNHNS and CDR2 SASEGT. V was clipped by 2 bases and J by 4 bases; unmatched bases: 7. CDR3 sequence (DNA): TGTGCCAGCAGTGAACCGGGACTAGGGACTTACGAGCAGTACTTC. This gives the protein CASSEPGLGTYEQYF.

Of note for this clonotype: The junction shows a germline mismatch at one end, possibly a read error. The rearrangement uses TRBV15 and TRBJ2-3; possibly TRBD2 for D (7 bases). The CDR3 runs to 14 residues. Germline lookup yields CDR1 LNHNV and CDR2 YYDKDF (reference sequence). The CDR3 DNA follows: TGTGCCACCATCAGAGGGGAGGGGGAAGATACGCAGTATTTT. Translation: CATIRGEGEDTQYF.

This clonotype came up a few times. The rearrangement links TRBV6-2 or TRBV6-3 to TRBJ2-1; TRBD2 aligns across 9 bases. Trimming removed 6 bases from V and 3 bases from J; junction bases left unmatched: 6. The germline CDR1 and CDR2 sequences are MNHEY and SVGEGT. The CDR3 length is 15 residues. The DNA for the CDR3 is TGTGCCAGCAGCCAGACTAGCGGCCTCTACAATGAGCAGTTCTTC. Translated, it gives CASSQTSGLYNEQFF.

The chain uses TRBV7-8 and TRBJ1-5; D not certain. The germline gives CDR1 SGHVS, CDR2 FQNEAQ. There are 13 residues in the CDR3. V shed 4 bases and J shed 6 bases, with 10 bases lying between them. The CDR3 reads CASSSDRFQPQHF. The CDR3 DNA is TGTGCCAGCAGCTCAGACCGGTTTCAGCCCCAGCATTTT.

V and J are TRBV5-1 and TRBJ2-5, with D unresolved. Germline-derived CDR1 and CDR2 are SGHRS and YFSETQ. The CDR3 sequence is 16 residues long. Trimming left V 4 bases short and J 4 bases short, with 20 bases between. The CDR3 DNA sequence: TGCGCCAGCAGCCATGAGCGAAGCCTAGTGGGAGAGACCCAGTACTTC. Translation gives CASSHERSLVGETQYF.

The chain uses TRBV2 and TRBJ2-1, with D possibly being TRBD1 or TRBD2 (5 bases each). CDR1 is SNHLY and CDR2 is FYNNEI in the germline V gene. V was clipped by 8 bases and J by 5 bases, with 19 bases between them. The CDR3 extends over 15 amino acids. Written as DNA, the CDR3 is TGTGCCAGCGTCAGTGAGGGGCTACTGAACAATGAGCAGTTCTTC. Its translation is CASVSEGLLNNEQFF.

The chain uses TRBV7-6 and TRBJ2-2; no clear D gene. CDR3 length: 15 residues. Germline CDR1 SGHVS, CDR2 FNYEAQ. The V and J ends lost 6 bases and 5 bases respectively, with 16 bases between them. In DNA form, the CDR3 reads TGTGCCAGCAGTCGGACGGATTTCCGAACCGGGGAGCTGTTTTTT. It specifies CASSRTDFRTGELFF.

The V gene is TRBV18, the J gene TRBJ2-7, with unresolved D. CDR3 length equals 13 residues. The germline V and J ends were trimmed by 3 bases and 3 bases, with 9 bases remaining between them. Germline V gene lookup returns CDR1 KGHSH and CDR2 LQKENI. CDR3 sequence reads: CASSPSSLYEQYF. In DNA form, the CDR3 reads TGTGCCAGCTCACCGAGTTCCCTCTACGAGCAGTACTTC. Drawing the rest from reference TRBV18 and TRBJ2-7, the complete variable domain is NAGVMQNPRHLVRRRGQEARLRCSPMKGHSHVYWYRQLPEEGLKFMVYLQKENIIDESGMPKERFSAEFPKEGPSILRIQQVVRGDSAAYFCASSPSSLYEQYFGPGTRLTVT.